The T cell receptor (beta chain) under discussion was sequenced for a study of persistence of HIV-infected CD4 T cells. An overlapping HIV-1 Gag peptide pool stimulated these cells at roughly 0.97 ug/peptide/mL. Sorted nonresponding memory CD4+ T cells were CD40L-negative, CD69-negative, CD45RO-high. Adults with HIV-1 started suppressive ART while chronically infected. Plasma HIV-1 RNA stayed below 50 copies/mL for at least 4 years. An approximately 19-hour stimulation of CD8-depleted PBMCs used anti-CD28/CD49d costimulation, CD40-blocking antibody and enfuvirtide. The immunoSEQ assay was version 4, run in survey mode. Produced via immunoSEQ multiplex PCR; TCRdb's table is partial and in-frame only. The table shows about 64,000 clones, with just under 75% occurring only once. This CDR3 has 14 residues. V lost 5 bases, J lost 6 bases, and 16 bases lay in between. Germline CDR1 and CDR2: SEHNR and FQNEAQ (reference sequence).

Comment on this clone: Its antigen is not identified.

The sample in question was CD4+ T cells sorted from PBMCs after roughly 18-hour stimulation, obtained from a patient who received antiretroviral therapy. The clonotype comes from an adult man with HIV who was CMV-seropositive. This chain uses TRBV7-9 with TRBJ1-1; D is unclear. CDR3 in amino acids: CASSRADGGPEAFF. The CDR3 coding sequence is TGTGCCAGCAGCCGCGCGGACGGTGGGCCTGAAGCTTTCTTT.